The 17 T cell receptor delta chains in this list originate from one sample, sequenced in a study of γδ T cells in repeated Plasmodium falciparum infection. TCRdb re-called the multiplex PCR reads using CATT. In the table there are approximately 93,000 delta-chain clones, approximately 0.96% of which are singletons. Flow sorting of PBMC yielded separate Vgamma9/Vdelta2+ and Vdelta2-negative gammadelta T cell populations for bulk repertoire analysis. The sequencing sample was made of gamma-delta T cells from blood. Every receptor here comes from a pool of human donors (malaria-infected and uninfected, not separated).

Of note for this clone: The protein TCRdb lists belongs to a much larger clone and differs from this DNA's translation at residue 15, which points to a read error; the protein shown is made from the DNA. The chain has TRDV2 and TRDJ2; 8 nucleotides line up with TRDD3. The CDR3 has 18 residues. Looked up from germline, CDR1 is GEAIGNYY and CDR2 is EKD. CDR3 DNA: TGTGCCTGTGACAGTGTACTGGGGGGCCTAAATTTGACAGCACCACTCTTCTTT. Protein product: CACDSVLGGLNLTAPLFF.

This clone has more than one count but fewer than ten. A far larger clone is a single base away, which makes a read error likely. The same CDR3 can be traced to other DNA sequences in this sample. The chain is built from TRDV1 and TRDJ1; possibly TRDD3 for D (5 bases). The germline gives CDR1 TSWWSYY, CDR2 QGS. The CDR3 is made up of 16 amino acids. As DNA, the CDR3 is TGTGCCCTTGGGGACAAGGTACTGATCCCGTCCGATAAACTCATCTTT. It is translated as CALGDKVLIPSDKLIF.

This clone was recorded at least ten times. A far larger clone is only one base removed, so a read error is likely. This CDR3 is CACDRLLRGSDTDKPIF. The CDR3 region has the DNA TGTGCCTGTGATAGATTGCTGCGGGGATCGGACACCGATAAACCCATCTTT. The chain joins TRDV2 to TRDJ1; TRDD3 might be the D (6 bases). Germline-derived CDR1 and CDR2 are GEAIGNYY and EKD. CDR3 length: 17 residues.

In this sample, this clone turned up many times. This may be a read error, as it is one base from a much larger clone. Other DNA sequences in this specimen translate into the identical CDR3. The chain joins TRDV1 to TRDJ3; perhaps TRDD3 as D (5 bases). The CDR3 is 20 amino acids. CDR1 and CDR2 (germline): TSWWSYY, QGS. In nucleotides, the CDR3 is TGTGCCCTTGGGGAACTAGCGTATACCAGGGGATCCTGGGACACCCGACAGATGTTTTTC. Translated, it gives CALGELAYTRGSWDTRQMFF.

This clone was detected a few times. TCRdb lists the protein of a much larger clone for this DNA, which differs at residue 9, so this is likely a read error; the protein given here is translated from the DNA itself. CDR3 region: CALGDPFPALGEVTAQLFF. The CDR3 DNA reads as TGTGCTCTTGGGGACCCATTCCCCGCACTGGGGGAAGTGACAGCACAACTCTTCTTT. The chain is built from TRDV1 and TRDJ2; 9 positions match TRDD3. TCRdb does not report a J gene; here it was assigned by matching the DNA to germline references. J gave up 3 bases and V 3 bases, and 14 bases lay outside the gene matches. This CDR3 is 19 amino acids long. Germline loops: CDR1 TSWWSYY, CDR2 QGS.

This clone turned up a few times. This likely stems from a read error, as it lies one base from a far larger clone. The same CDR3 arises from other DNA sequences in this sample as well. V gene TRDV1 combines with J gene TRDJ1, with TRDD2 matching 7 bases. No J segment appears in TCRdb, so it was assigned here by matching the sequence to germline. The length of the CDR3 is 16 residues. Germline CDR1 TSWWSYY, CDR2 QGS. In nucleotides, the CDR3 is TGTGCTCTCGGGGAAACATCTTCCTATAGCACCGATAAACTCATCTTT. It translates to CALGETSSYSTDKLIF.

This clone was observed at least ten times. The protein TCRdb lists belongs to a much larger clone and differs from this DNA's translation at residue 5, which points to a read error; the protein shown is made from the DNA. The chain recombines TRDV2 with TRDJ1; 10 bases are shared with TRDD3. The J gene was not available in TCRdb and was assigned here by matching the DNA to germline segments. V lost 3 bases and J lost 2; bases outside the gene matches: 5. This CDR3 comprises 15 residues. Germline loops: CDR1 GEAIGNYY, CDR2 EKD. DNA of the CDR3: TGTGCCTGTGACGATCTGGGGGATAAGACCGATAAACTCATCTTT. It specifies CACDDLGDKTDKLIF.

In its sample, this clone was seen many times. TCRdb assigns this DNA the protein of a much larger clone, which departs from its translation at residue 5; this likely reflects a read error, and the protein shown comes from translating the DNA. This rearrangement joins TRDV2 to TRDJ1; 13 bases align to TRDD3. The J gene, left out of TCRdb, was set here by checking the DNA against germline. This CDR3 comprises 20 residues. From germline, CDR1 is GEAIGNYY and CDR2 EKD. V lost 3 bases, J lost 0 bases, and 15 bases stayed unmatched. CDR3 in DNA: TGTGCCTGTGACGCACCCTTTACTGGGGGATACGAAGGATACACCGATAAACTCATCTTT. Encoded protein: CACDAPFTGGYEGYTDKLIF.

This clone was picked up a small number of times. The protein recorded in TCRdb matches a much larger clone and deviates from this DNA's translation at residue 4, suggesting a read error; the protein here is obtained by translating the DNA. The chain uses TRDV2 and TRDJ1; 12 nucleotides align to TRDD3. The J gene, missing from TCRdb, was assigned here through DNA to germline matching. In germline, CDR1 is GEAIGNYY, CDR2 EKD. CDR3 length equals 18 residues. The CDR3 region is CACGTGLLGDTHTDKLIF. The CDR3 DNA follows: TGTGCCTGTGGCACCGGGCTACTGGGGGATACCCACACCGATAAACTCATCTTT.

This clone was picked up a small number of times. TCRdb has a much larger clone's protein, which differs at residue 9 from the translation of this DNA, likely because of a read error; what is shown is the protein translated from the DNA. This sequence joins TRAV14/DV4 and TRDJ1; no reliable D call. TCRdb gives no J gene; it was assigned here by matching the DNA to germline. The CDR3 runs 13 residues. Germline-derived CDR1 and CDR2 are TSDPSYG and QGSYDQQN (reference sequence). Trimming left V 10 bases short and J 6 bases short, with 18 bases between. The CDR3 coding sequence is TGTGCAACCCTTATCCGGGTAGCCAATAAACTCATCTTT. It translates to CATLIRVANKLIF.

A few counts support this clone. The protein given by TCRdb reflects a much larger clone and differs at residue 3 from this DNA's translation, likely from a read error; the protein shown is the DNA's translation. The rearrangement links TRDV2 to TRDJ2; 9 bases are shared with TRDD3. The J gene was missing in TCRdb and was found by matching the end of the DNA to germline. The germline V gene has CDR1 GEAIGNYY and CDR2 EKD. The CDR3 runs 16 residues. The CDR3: CAWDTVGDTLTAQLFF. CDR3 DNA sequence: TGTGCCTGGGACACCGTGGGGGATACTTTGACAGCACAACTCTTCTTT.

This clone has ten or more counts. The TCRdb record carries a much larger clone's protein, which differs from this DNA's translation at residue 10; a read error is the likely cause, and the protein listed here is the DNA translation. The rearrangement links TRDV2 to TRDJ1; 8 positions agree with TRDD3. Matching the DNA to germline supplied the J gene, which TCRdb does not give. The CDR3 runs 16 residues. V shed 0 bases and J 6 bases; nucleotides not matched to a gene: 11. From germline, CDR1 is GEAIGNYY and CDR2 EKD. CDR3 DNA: TGTGCCTGTGACACCGAGTTTCTGGGGGAGGTAAATAAACTCATCTTT. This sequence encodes CACDTEFLGEVNKLIF.

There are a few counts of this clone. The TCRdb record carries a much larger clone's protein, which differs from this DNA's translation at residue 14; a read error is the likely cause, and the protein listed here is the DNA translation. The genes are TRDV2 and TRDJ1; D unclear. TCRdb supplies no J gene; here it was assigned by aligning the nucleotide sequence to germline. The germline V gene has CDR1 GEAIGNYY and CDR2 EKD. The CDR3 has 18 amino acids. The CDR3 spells CACDTKYYQPMYTGKLIF. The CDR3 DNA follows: TGTGCCTGTGACACGAAGTACTACCAGCCGATGTACACCGGTAAACTCATCTTT.

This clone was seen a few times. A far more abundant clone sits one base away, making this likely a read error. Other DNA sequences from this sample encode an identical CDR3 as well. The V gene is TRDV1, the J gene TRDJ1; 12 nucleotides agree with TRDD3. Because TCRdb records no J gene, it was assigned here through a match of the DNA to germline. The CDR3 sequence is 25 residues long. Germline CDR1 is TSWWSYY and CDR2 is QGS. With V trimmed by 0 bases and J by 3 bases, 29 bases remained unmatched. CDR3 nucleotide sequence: TGTGCTCTTGGGGAACTACCCTATGTTGCCATTAAAATTCCGGTACTGGGGGATACCCCCGATAAACTCATCTTT. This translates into CALGELPYVAIKIPVLGDTPDKLIF.

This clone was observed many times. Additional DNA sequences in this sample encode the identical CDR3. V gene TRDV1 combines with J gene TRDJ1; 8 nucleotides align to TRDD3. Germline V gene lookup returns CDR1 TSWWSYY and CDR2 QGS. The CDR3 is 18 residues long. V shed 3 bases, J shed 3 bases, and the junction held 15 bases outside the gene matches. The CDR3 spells CALGDFLPPGILADKLIF. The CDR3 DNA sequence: TGTGCTCTTGGGGACTTCCTTCCCCCGGGGATACTGGCCGATAAACTCATCTTT.

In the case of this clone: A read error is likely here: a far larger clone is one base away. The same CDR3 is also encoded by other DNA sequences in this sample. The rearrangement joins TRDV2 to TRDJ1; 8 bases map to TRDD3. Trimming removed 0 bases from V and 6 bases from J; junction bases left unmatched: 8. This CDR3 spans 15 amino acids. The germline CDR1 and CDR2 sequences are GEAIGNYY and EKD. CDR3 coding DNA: TGTGCCTGTGACACCCTAGTCCTGGGGGAGAATAAACTCATCTTT. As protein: CACDTLVLGENKLIF.

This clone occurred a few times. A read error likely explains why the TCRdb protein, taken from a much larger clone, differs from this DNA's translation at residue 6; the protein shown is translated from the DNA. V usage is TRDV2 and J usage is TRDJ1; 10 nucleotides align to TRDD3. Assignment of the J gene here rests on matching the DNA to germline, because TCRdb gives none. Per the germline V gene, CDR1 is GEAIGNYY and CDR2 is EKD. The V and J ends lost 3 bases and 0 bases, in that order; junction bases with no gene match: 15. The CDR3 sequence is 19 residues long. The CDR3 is CACDREIRNWGMDTDKLIF. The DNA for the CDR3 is TGTGCCTGTGACCGGGAGATAAGGAACTGGGGGATGGACACCGATAAACTCATCTTT.